The clone carrying this T cell receptor (beta chain) was recorded at least ten times. Its antigen is unknown. They built TCR cDNA with 5'RACE template switching, a step that put in a universal primer site and UMIs. In TCRdb, the 5' RACE reads were re-called with MiXCR into one record per CDR3 protein. The sample comprises hundreds of thousands of distinct CDR3 sequences, about 3.5% of which are singletons, and less than 25% rests with the top ten. This sample was taken from a study of T cells after yellow fever vaccination. Study-wide results and caveats: By day 5 rather than day 15, the secondary response had peaked, though it was weaker.

This CDR3 spans 16 amino acids. Germline V lookup: CDR1 SGHTA, CDR2 FQGNSA. The V and J ends lost 4 bases and 0 bases, in that order; junction bases with no gene match: 6. This TCR was recovered from a man between 18 and 29 years old who received the YFV17D yellow fever vaccine. The starting material was PBMCs, obtained on the day of the yellow fever booster vaccination. This chain uses TRBV7-2 with TRBJ2-3, with 8 nucleotides matching TRBD2. CDR3 sequence (DNA): TGTGCCAGCAGCTCTGGCGGGGGGTTAAGCACAGATACGCAGTATTTT. Translated: CASSSGGGLSTDTQYF.